A selection of T cell receptor beta chains follows, all from one sample in a study of cytomegalovirus exposure and HLA in healthy donors. This table comes from immunoSEQ multiplex PCR, and its TCRdb copy is limited to in-frame clones, with some not included. Among around 55,000 clones, approximately 71% were seen once, and the ten largest hold approximately 30%. Sequences were obtained from PBMCs. The receptors were sampled from a man aged 35 to 55 in good health and CMV-seropositive. Each CDR3 is given with its conserved first and last residue.

TRBJ2-5	TRBV7-9	CASRRGTSEETQYF
TRBJ2-7	TRBV7-3	CASRPGVAGGPYEQYF
TRBJ1-4	TRBV15	CATIRDRGQGNEKLFF
TRBJ1-2	TRBV19	CASSIRSYGYTF
TRBJ1-6	TRBV2	CASNDRGRDNSPLHF
TRBJ1-2	TRBV5-6	CASSLVGAPSGYTF
TRBJ2-1	TRBV4-3	CASSLPRGAAVF
TRBJ2-2	TRBV13	CASSSRGGADTGELFF
TRBJ2-2	TRBV19	CASSDSPNTGELFF
TRBJ1-6	TRBV4-3	CASSQDVSFSPLHF
TRBJ2-1	TRBV7-9	CASSFGESDEQFF
TRBJ1-5	TRBV19	CASSRQGASREPQHF
TRBJ2-1	TRBV2	CASTGLATSREQFF
TRBJ2-5	TRBV4-3	CASSQQGGETQYF
TRBJ2-7	TRBV7-8	CASSLARTSGLTYEQYF
TRBJ2-2	TRBV19	CASRRTANTGELFF
TRBJ2-3	TRBV2	CASSQEASGGTDTQYF
TRBJ1-4	TRBV7-9	CATGEKLFF
TRBJ2-7	TRBV29-1	CSVEGQGAYEQYF
TRBJ1-2	TRBV13	CASSHRGQGHYGYTF
TRBJ2-5	TRBV5-4	CASSDGTSGAETQYF
TRBJ1-2	TRBV5-6	CASSLDNPANYGYTF
TRBJ1-6	TRBV6-1	CASGTGGGQNSPLHF
TRBJ2-5	TRBV10-3	CAISRSGGQETQYF
TRBJ2-1	TRBV4-3	CASSQDPPGGAGNEQFF
TRBJ2-5	TRBV6-5	CASSLGPTETQYF
TRBJ2-5	TRBV5-1	CASSLGPAGRQETQYF
TRBJ2-1	TRBV30	CAWKFLRASAEQFF
TRBJ2-3	TRBV18	CASSPPGGGTSTDTQYF